This TCR beta chain was retrieved from a study of T cells in Graves' hyperthyroidism and ophthalmopathy. Study-level results: Most thyroid clonotypes with frequency above 0.001 were detected in blood.

Trimming at V came to 6 bases and at J to 4 bases, leaving 8 bases not matched to a gene. CDR1 and CDR2 (germline): MNHEY, SVGAGI. CDR3 size: 15 residues. Those patients with uncontrolled infection, other autoimmune disease, pregnancy or lactation were excluded. This clonotype appeared many times. Its antigen is undetermined. From RNA transcripts, TCR beta CDR3 regions were amplified. HTBI primers were employed in a first-round RT-PCR of the TCR CDR3. One entry per CDR3 protein, called by TCRdb with MiXCR from the multiplex PCR reads. The table includes 700,000 to 950,000 distinct CDR3 sequences, about a third detected once.

V gene TRBV6-5 combines with J gene TRBJ2-2; 7 bases agree with TRBD2. Sequenced sample: blood. This sequence originates from a woman in her thirties or forties with Graves' hyperthyroidism. The CDR3 DNA is TGTGCCAGCAGCCAAGGACTAGTTGGCACCGGGGAGCTGTTTTTT. This gives the protein CASSQGLVGTGELFF.